This T cell receptor beta chain is drawn from a study of cytomegalovirus exposure and HLA in healthy donors. Study observations and caveats: In a later analysis, TCR association rates varied by HLA locus: DRB1 most, HLA-C fewest.

CDR1 and CDR2 (germline): SGHTA, FQGNSA. The CDR3 is made up of 15 amino acids. V trimming: 5 bases; J trimming: 4 bases; junction bases outside the gene matches: 4. PCR used 60 Vbeta primers and 13 Jbeta primers. Sequencing used immunoSEQ multiplex PCR; TCRdb keeps in-frame clones, though not all of them. This table holds 130,000 or so clones, 75% to 90% found once. As for this clone: Its antigen is unknown.

The TCR was taken from a man aged 35-49 years in good health and CMV-seronegative. The sample consisted of PBMCs. The chain has TRBV7-2 and TRBJ2-7, with 14 bases aligning to TRBD2. CDR3 sequence: CASSPWTSGGYEQYF. The DNA for the CDR3 is TGTGCCAGCAGCCCCTGGACTAGCGGGGGGTACGAGCAGTACTTC.